The 13 T cell receptor beta chains listed next were all sequenced from one sample in a study of shared clonotypes between healthy human individuals (TCRdb year 2020). The library was generated by the immunoSEQ multiplex PCR assay. The source is immuneACCESS, and TCRdb retained only in-frame sequences with V and J called. Part of the clones is not carried over; for the studies checked, unresolved V genes explain less than half of this, and the remainder is unexplained. The sample table records about 2.4 million clones; 80% to 95% of these occur just once. Of the sample, 0.36% falls within the top ten clones. Sequencing was carried out using naive CD4+ T cells from PBMCs. The sample's cell subset or site label, in plain terms: CD45RA+ positively selected. All receptors derive from a man aged 18 to 30 in good health. Some clones in this sample may be carry-over from other donors' samples.

On this clone itself: This specimen includes other DNA sequences encoding the same CDR3. The genes are TRBV7-9 and TRBJ1-2; 7 bases are a match to TRBD1. CDR1 is SEHNR and CDR2 is FQNEAQ in the germline V gene (reference sequence). V lost 5 bases and J lost 4; bases outside the gene matches: 7. The length of the CDR3 is 14 residues. The CDR3 loop reads CASSLQTGVYGYTF. CDR3 in DNA: TGTGCCAGCAGCCTACAAACAGGGGTCTATGGCTACACCTTC.

This clone has just one count. This chain links TRBV15 with TRBJ1-2; no reliable D call. Looked up from germline, CDR1 is LNHNV and CDR2 is YYDKDF (reference sequence). This CDR3 is built from 16 residues. Trimming shortened V by 0 bases and J by 4 bases, and 15 bases separated the two germline ends. The CDR3 protein is CATSRDMVESLYGYTF. The CDR3 DNA reads TGTGCCACCAGCAGAGATATGGTTGAGTCTCTCTATGGCTACACCTTC.

V and J are TRBV10-3 and TRBJ1-1; 8 nucleotides match TRBD1. J gave up 5 bases and V 6 bases, and 8 bases lay outside the gene matches. Per germline, CDR1 ENHRY and CDR2 SYGVKD. The CDR3 totals 14 residues. This CDR3 is CAISSATGDTEAFF. The CDR3 DNA sequence: TGTGCCATCAGCTCCGCGACAGGGGATACTGAAGCTTTCTTT.

This rearrangement joins TRBV5-1 to TRBJ1-2; weak D call: TRBD1 (6 bases). The V and J ends lost 3 bases and 7 bases respectively, with 10 bases between them. Germline loops: CDR1 SGHRS, CDR2 YFSETQ. This CDR3 spans 12 amino acids. This chain's CDR3 is CASSSTGSGYTF. The CDR3 DNA sequence: TGCGCCAGCAGCTCTACAGGGTCTGGCTACACCTTC.

The rearrangement uses TRBV6-1 and TRBJ1-2, with D tentatively TRBD1 (5 bases). The CDR3 runs 18 residues. V lost 1 base to trimming and J lost 5 bases, with 23 bases between them. Germline lookup yields CDR1 MNHNS and CDR2 SASEGT. The CDR3 DNA reads as TGTGCCAGCAGTGAAGGGGAGGGGCGGCCCCTGGGTCGTTATGGCTACACCTTC. This gives the protein CASSEGEGRPLGRYGYTF.

This chain connects TRBV5-4 to TRBJ2-2; the D gene could be TRBD1 or TRBD2 (9 bases each). The CDR3 loop spans 20 amino acids. Germline lookup yields CDR1 SGHNT and CDR2 YYREEE (reference sequence). V was clipped by 8 bases and J by 6 bases, with 35 bases between them. CDR3 in amino acids: CASRGQGRLSGRIAAGELFF. DNA for the CDR3: TGTGCCAGTCGGGGACAGGGACGACTAAGCGGGAGGATAGCCGCCGGGGAGCTGTTTTTT.

The J gene is TRBJ2-2, the V gene TRBV5-1, with D possibly being TRBD1 or TRBD2 (5 bases each). The CDR3 is made up of 17 amino acids. V lost 6 bases to trimming and J lost 4 bases, with 22 bases between them. Germline CDR1 is SGHRS and CDR2 is YFSETQ. This CDR3 reads CASTSTPLGAGTGELFF. DNA for the CDR3: TGCGCCAGCACCAGCACCCCCCTAGGGGCGGGCACCGGGGAGCTGTTTTTT.

Remarks on this clone: Additional DNA sequences in this sample encode the identical CDR3. The V call is TRBV5-1, the J call TRBJ2-1; TRBD2 matches 9 bases. Germline loops: CDR1 SGHRS, CDR2 YFSETQ. The CDR3 runs 15 residues. V lost 4 bases to trimming and J lost 5 bases; unmatched junction nucleotides: 7. The CDR3 nucleotides read TGCGCCAGCAGCCCGGACCCTAGCGGGAACAATGAGCAGTTCTTC. Translation: CASSPDPSGNNEQFF.

The rearrangement uses TRBV10-3 and TRBJ2-4; D call uncertain. Trimming cost V 7 bases and J 3 bases, with 13 bases left between them. Germline CDR1 is ENHRY and CDR2 is SYGVKD. There are 14 residues in the CDR3. The CDR3: CAIKDHDGKNIQYF. The CDR3 coding sequence is TGTGCCATCAAGGACCATGACGGCAAAAACATTCAGTACTTC.

V and J are TRBV20-1 and TRBJ1-2; 7 nucleotides agree with TRBD1. The germline gives CDR1 DFQATT, CDR2 SNEGSKA (reference sequence). The CDR3 covers 10 residues. CDR3 region: CRTGSYGYTF. CDR3 DNA: TGCAGGACAGGGAGCTATGGCTACACCTTC.

This chain connects TRBV11-2 to TRBJ2-5; TRBD2 is a possible D gene (5 bases). Trimming took 5 bases from V and 2 from J, leaving 21 bases between them. Per the germline V gene, CDR1 is SGHAT and CDR2 is FQNNGV. CDR3 length: 17 residues. In DNA form, the CDR3 reads TGTGCCAGCAGCACCGCCTACCAAATGACTACGCAAGAGACCCAGTACTTC. It yields the protein CASSTAYQMTTQETQYF.

The J gene is TRBJ2-2, the V gene TRBV7-2; perhaps TRBD2 as D (5 bases). Germline CDR1 reads SGHTA; CDR2 reads FQGNSA. CDR3 size: 14 residues. The germline V and J ends were trimmed by 0 bases and 8 bases, with 10 bases remaining between them. CDR3 sequence (DNA): TGTGCCAGCAGCTTAGCGGCAGGCGGGGGGGAGCTGTTTTTT. Its translation is CASSLAAGGGELFF.

The chain uses TRBV28 and TRBJ1-2, with D unclear. Trimming removed 8 bases from V and 4 bases from J, with 14 bases in between. Germline CDR1 MDHEN, CDR2 SYDVKM. The CDR3 spans 13 residues. The CDR3 bases are TGTGCCAGCCAGAATCAGCTATCCTATGGCTACACCTTC. Encoded protein: CASQNQLSYGYTF.